The T cell receptor (beta chain) under discussion was sequenced for a study of cytomegalovirus exposure and HLA in healthy donors. Study details: From about 179 million T cells, an earlier analysis saw under 140 million unique TCR beta sequences.

Study results and caveats: Common viral pathogens (according to a later analysis) appeared linked to several of the most significant clusters. A later analysis reportedly identified an Asian-associated ancestry cluster as carrying fewer N-insertions than the 666-donor mean.

The germline gives CDR1 LNHDA, CDR2 SQIVND (reference sequence). The CDR3 sequence is 16 residues long. V lost 3 bases, J lost 5 bases, and 9 bases stayed unmatched. PCR primers comprised 60 Vbeta and 13 Jbeta primers. Some clones are missing from TCRdb's copy, which holds only in-frame ones; the method was immunoSEQ multiplex PCR. The sample contains 150,000 to 200,000 clones, 70% to 80% of which appear only once. A note on this clone: What it binds is unknown.

The source material was PBMCs. The V and J genes are TRBV19 and TRBJ2-5; 10 positions agree with TRBD2. The clonotype originates from a woman in her forties or fifties in good health and CMV-seronegative. The chain's CDR3 is CASSIPSGGAAETQYF. CDR3 bases: TGTGCCAGTAGTATCCCCAGCGGGGGGGCCGCGGAGACCCAGTACTTC.